Sequencing of this TCR beta chain was carried out in a study of post-analysis software for immune sequencing data. Notes on the study in general: Controls showed lower frequencies than patients for five TRBV segments, and TRBV5-6, TRBV5-1 and TRBV20-1 were among these.

In regard to this clonotype: Antigen: not known.

The germline gives CDR1 SGHRS, CDR2 YFSETQ. The ends lost 0 bases at V and 6 bases at J; junction bases unmatched: 15. This CDR3 spans 18 amino acids. Every TCR beta cDNA library bore unique molecular identifiers. cDNA molecules numbering about 470,000 came from roughly 1.1 to 9.2 million T cells. In TCRdb, the PCR reads were re-called with MiXCR into one record per CDR3 protein. Of approximately 730,000 distinct CDR3 sequences listed, about 27% are singletons. This clonotype was obtained from a girl aged 10 to 17 with multiple sclerosis. Sequencing was done on a sample of blood. The chain employs TRBV5-1 and TRBJ2-7, with TRBD2 matching 10 bases. The CDR3 is CASSLVAGGFPGSGEQYF. The CDR3 region has the DNA TGCGCCAGCAGCTTGGTAGCGGGAGGCTTTCCCGGATCCGGCGAGCAGTACTTC.